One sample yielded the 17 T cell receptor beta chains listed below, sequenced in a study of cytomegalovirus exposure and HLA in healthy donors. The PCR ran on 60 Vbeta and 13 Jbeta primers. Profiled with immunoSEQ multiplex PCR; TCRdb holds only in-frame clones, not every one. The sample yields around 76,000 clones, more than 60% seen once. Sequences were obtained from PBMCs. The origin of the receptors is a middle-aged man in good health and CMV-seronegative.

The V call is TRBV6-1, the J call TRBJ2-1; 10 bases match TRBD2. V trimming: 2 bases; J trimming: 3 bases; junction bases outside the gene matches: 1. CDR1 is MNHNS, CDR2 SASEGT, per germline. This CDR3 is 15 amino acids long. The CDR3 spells CASSELAGGYNEQFF. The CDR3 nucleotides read TGTGCCAGCAGTGAATTAGCGGGAGGCTACAATGAGCAGTTCTTC.

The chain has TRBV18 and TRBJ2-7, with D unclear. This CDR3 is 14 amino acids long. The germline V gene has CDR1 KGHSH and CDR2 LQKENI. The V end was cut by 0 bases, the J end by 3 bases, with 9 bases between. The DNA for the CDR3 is TGTGCCAGCTCACCACCCGACACGAGCTACGAGCAGTACTTC. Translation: CASSPPDTSYEQYF.

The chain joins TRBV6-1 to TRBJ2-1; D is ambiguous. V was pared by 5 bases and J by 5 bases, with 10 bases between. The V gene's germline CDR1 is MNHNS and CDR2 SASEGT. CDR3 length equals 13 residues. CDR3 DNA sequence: TGTGCCAGCAGTACTTACTCTGACAATGAGCAGTTCTTC. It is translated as CASSTYSDNEQFF.

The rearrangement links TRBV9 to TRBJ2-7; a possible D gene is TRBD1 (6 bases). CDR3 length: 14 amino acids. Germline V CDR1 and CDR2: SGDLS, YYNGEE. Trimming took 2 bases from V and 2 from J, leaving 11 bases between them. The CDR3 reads CASSVRDIAYEQYF. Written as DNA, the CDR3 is TGTGCCAGCAGCGTCCGGGACATCGCCTACGAGCAGTACTTC.

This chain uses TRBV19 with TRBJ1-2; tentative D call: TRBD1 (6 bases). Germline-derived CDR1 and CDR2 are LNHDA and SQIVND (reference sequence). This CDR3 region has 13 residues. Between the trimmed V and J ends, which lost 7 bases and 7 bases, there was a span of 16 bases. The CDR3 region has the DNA TGTGCCAGTACCTTAACAGGGTTTATTGGCTACACCTTC. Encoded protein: CASTLTGFIGYTF.

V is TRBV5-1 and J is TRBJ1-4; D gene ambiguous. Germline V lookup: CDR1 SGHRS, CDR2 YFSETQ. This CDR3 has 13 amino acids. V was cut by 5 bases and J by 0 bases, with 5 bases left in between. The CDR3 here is CASSSSTNEKLFF. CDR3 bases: TGCGCCAGCAGTTCCTCAACTAATGAAAAACTGTTTTTT.

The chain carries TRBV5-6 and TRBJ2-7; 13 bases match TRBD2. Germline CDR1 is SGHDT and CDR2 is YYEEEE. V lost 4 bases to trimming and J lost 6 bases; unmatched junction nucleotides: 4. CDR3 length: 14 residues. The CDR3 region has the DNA TGTGCCAGCAGCAGGACTAGCGGGAGTAGCGAGCAGTACTTC. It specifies CASSRTSGSSEQYF.

CDR3 sequence: CASSLRQTQGEQYF. The CDR3 DNA reads TGCGCCAGCAGCTTGAGACAGACCCAGGGGGAGCAGTACTTC. This chain links TRBV5-1 with TRBJ2-7; weak D call: TRBD1 (6 bases). The V gene lost 1 base and the J gene lost 7 bases, with 15 bases spanning the gap. Germline CDR1 and CDR2: SGHRS and YFSETQ. The CDR3 has 14 residues.

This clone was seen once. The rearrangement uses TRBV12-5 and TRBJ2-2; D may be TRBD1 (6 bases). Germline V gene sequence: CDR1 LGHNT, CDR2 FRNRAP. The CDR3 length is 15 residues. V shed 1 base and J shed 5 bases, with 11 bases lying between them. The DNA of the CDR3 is TGTGCTAGTGGTTTGGGGGCAGGGGATACCGGGGAGCTGTTTTTT. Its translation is CASGLGAGDTGELFF. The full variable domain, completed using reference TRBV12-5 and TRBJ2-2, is DARVTQTPRHKVTEMGQEVTMRCQPILGHNTVFWYRQTMMQGLELLAYFRNRAPLDDSGMPKDRFSAEMPDATLATLKIQPSEPRDSAVYFCASGLGAGDTGELFFGEGSRLTVL.

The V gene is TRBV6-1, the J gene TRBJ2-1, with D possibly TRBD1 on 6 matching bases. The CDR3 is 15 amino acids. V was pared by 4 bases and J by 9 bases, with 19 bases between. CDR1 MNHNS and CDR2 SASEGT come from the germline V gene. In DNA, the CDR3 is TGTGCCAGCAGTGGCCGGGACACGGTCCCCGGTGAGCAGTTCTTC. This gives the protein CASSGRDTVPGEQFF.

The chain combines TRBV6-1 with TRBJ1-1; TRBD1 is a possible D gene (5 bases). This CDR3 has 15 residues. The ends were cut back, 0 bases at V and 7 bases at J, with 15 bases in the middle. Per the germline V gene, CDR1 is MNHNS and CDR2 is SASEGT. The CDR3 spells CASSEARAGRGEAFF. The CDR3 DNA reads TGTGCCAGCAGTGAAGCCAGGGCAGGACGCGGTGAAGCTTTCTTT.

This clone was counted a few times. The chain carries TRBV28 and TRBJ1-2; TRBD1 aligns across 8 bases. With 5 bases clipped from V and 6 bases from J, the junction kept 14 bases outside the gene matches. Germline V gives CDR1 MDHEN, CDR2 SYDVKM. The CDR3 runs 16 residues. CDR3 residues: CASSLLPQGVDDGYTF. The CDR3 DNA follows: TGTGCCAGCAGTCTCCTACCACAGGGGGTAGACGATGGCTACACCTTC.

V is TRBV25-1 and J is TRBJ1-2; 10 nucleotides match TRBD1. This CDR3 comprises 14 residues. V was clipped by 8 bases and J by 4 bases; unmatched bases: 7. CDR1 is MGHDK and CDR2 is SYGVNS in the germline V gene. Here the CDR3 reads CASRHGDRGYGYTF. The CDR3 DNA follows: TGTGCCAGCCGACACGGGGACAGGGGCTATGGCTACACCTTC.

The CDR3, as DNA: TGTGCCAGCAGTGAATATGGGAGGGCGGACACCGGGGAGCTGTTTTTT. It translates to CASSEYGRADTGELFF. This rearrangement joins TRBV25-1 to TRBJ2-2; the match to TRBD2 covers 7 bases. The CDR3 length is 16 residues. V shed 0 bases, J shed 3 bases, and the junction held 4 bases outside the gene matches. Per the germline V gene, CDR1 is MGHDK and CDR2 is SYGVNS.

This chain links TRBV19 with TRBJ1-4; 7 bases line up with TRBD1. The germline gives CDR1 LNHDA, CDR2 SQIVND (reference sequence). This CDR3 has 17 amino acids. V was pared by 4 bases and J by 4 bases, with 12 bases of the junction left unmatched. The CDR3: CASSTGGTAGVNEKLFF. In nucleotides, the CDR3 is TGTGCCAGTAGTACCGGGGGGACAGCGGGGGTTAATGAAAAACTGTTTTTT.

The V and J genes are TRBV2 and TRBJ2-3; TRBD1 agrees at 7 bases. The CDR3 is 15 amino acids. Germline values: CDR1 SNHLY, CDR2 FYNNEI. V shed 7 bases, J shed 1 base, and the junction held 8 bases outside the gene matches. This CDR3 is CASIQQGTGTDTQYF. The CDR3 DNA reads TGTGCCAGCATACAACAGGGGACGGGCACAGATACGCAGTATTTT.

CDR3: CASSLAGGGTDTQYF. The CDR3 nucleotides read TGTGCCAGCAGTCTAGCGGGAGGGGGCACAGATACGCAGTATTTT. This chain links TRBV6-1 with TRBJ2-3, with 12 bases that match TRBD2. V trimming: 5 bases; J trimming: 1 base; junction bases outside the gene matches: 1. The CDR3 totals 15 residues. The germline V gene encodes CDR1 MNHNS and CDR2 SASEGT.